One and the same sample provided the 21 T cell receptor beta chains below, sequenced in a study of vaccination effects on CD4 cells after COVID-19. Here immunoSEQ multiplex PCR was the method, and the copy in TCRdb shows in-frame clones only, minus some. This sample has tens of thousands of clones, with under 75% found just once. These TCRs are of unknown antigen specificity. Before any sequencing was done, the ViraFEST assay used viral peptide pools to expand antigen-specific CD4+ T cells. At the end of 10 days of culture, CD4+ T cells were isolated. Each vaccine recipient was nucleocapsid antibody negative and had no prior SARS-CoV-2 infection. The material was CD4+ T cells from PBMCs cultured with SARS-CoV-2 spike peptides, obtained before COVID-19 vaccination. Receptors originate from a human donor who received a COVID-19 vaccine.

The V call is TRBV6-5, the J call TRBJ1-2; 9 nucleotides align to TRBD1. This CDR3 has 13 residues. V shed 5 bases, J shed 4 bases, and the junction held 2 bases outside the gene matches. Germline V gives CDR1 MNHEY, CDR2 SVGAGI. The CDR3 region is CASSRTGAYGYTF. The DNA of the CDR3 is TGTGCCAGCAGTAGGACAGGGGCCTATGGCTACACCTTC.

The sample holds a few counts of this clone. The rearrangement joins TRBV19 to TRBJ1-2; no clear D. The length of the CDR3 is 12 residues. Germline V CDR1 and CDR2: LNHDA, SQIVND (reference sequence). V shed 4 bases and J shed 8 bases, with 11 bases lying between them. CDR3 bases: TGTGCCAGTAGTAATATCCTGGGGGGCTACACCTTC. Residues: CASSNILGGYTF.

CDR3 loop: CASSFLGGAGEAFF. CDR3 in DNA: TGTGCCAGCAGTTTCCTAGGGGGCGCGGGTGAAGCTTTCTTT. The chain couples TRBV27 to TRBJ1-1; 7 bases line up with TRBD1. V was clipped by 3 bases and J by 7 bases; unmatched bases: 8. Germline loops: CDR1 MNHEY, CDR2 SMNVEV (reference sequence). This CDR3 has 14 amino acids.

The chain recombines TRBV9 with TRBJ2-7; 9 bases align to TRBD2. From germline, CDR1 is SGDLS and CDR2 YYNGEE. The junction had 6 bases not matched to a gene; V was cut back by 2 bases and J by 3 bases. The CDR3 is 15 amino acids. The CDR3 reads CASSVGGGANYEQYF. CDR3 nucleotides: TGTGCCAGCAGCGTGGGCGGGGGGGCGAACTACGAGCAGTACTTC.

The chain links TRBV14 to TRBJ2-5, with D possibly being TRBD1 or TRBD2 (5 bases each). Deletions cut 3 bases from V and 0 bases from J, with 14 bases between. The CDR3 is made up of 16 amino acids. Germline lookup yields CDR1 SGHDN and CDR2 FVKESK. The CDR3: CASSQGLATYQETQYF. The CDR3 DNA reads as TGTGCCAGCAGCCAGGGGCTAGCTACTTACCAAGAGACCCAGTACTTC.

The V gene is TRBV6-2 or TRBV6-3, the J gene TRBJ1-2; 9 bases fit TRBD1. V lost 2 bases to trimming and J lost 1 base; unmatched junction nucleotides: 5. Germline CDR1 reads MNHEY; CDR2 reads SVGEGT. The CDR3 consists of 16 residues. The CDR3 bases are TGTGCCAGCAGTTACGCCGGGACAGGGATTAACTATGGCTACACCTTC. Translating gives CASSYAGTGINYGYTF.

The chain has TRBV6-4 and TRBJ1-2, with 8 bases identical to TRBD1. V lost 6 bases and J lost 4; bases outside the gene matches: 7. CDR1 is MRHNA, CDR2 SNTAGT, per germline. This CDR3 is 14 amino acids long. The chain's CDR3 is CASSAGQGSYGYTF. DNA of the CDR3: TGTGCCAGCAGCGCTGGACAGGGCTCCTATGGCTACACCTTC.

The J gene is TRBJ2-7, the V gene TRBV6-5; TRBD1 might be the D (5 bases). Per germline, CDR1 MNHEY and CDR2 SVGAGI. V gave up 6 bases and J gave up 1 base, with 13 bases separating them. There are 14 residues in the CDR3. The CDR3 here is CASSQGPKSYEQYF. CDR3 coding DNA: TGTGCCAGCAGCCAGGGCCCTAAATCCTACGAGCAGTACTTC.

CDR3 nucleotide sequence: TGCGCCAGCAGCTTCCCCAGGGAGACGGGCGCCACAGATACGCAGTATTTT. Protein: CASSFPRETGATDTQYF. The genes are TRBV4-1 and TRBJ2-3, with D tentatively TRBD1 or TRBD2 (5 bases each). CDR1 and CDR2 (germline): MGHRA, YSYEKL. CDR3 size: 17 residues. V was clipped by 5 bases and J by 2 bases, with 20 bases between them.

The chain has TRBV5-4 and TRBJ2-5; D is uncertain. There are 15 residues in the CDR3. With 1 base removed from V and 2 bases from J, the gap between germline ends came to 12 bases. In germline, CDR1 is SGHNT, CDR2 YYREEE (reference sequence). The CDR3 here is CASSLRREPQETQYF. CDR3 nucleotide sequence: TGTGCCAGCAGCTTGCGGAGAGAACCACAAGAGACCCAGTACTTC.

The chain uses TRBV7-9 and TRBJ1-6; tentatively, D is TRBD1 (6 bases). Trimming stripped 2 bases from V and 9 bases from J, with 14 bases between. The CDR3 extends over 15 amino acids. CDR1 and CDR2 from the germline V gene are SEHNR and FQNEAQ (reference sequence). Here the CDR3 reads CASSLPAGVGSPLHF. In DNA form, the CDR3 reads TGTGCCAGCAGCTTACCCGCAGGGGTAGGTTCACCCCTCCACTTT.

V and J are TRBV3-1 (or the pseudogene TRBV3-2) and TRBJ1-2, with a weak D call TRBD1 (6 bases). This CDR3 comprises 17 residues. The V end was cut by 0 bases, the J end by 4 bases, with 18 bases between. CDR1 and CDR2 from the germline V gene are LGHDT and YNNKEL (reference sequence). This chain's CDR3 is CASSQDGGLGAGYGYTF. CDR3 bases: TGTGCCAGCAGCCAAGATGGTGGACTGGGGGCGGGCTATGGCTACACCTTC.

This clone was counted a few times. The chain is built from TRBV6-5 and TRBJ1-5, with D unresolved. Per germline, CDR1 MNHEY and CDR2 SVGAGI. The V and J ends lost 6 bases and 7 bases respectively, with 16 bases between them. The CDR3 sequence is 14 residues long. The CDR3 here is CASRAFVDGQPQHF. The CDR3 nucleotides are TGTGCCAGCAGAGCCTTCGTCGATGGGCAGCCCCAGCATTTT.

This clone was picked up a small number of times. The CDR3: CASSVGAGGPFSYNEQFF. The CDR3 DNA reads as TGTGCCAGCAGCGTAGGGGCGGGAGGGCCTTTCTCCTACAATGAGCAGTTCTTC. The chain is built from TRBV9 and TRBJ2-1; 9 positions match TRBD2. This CDR3 is 18 amino acids long. V lost 0 bases to trimming and J lost 0 bases; unmatched junction nucleotides: 7. Germline CDR1 is SGDLS and CDR2 is YYNGEE. The variable domain in full, completed from reference TRBV9 and TRBJ2-1, reads DSGVTQTPKHLITATGQRVTLRCSPRSGDLSVYWYQQSLDQGLQFLIQYYNGEERAKGNILERFSAQQFPDLHSELNLSSLELGDSALYFCASSVGAGGPFSYNEQFFGPGTRLTVL.

The rearrangement joins TRBV3-1 (or the pseudogene TRBV3-2) to TRBJ1-4, with unresolved D. CDR1 is LGHDT, CDR2 YNNKEL, per germline (reference sequence). V lost 3 bases to trimming and J lost 5 bases, with 7 bases between them. This CDR3 contains 13 residues. Written as DNA, the CDR3 is TGTGCCAGCAGCCACGGTGTCAATGAAAAACTGTTTTTT. Translation: CASSHGVNEKLFF.

This clone has only a few counts. The chain links TRBV4-1 to TRBJ1-6, with 9 bases that match TRBD1. This CDR3 spans 18 amino acids. The J segment lost 6 bases and the V segment lost 4 bases, leaving 13 bases of the junction unmatched. Germline values: CDR1 MGHRA, CDR2 YSYEKL. In DNA form, the CDR3 reads TGCGCCAGCAGCCGCAGCTTTCCGGGACAGGGCCCTAATTCACCCCTCCACTTT. Protein: CASSRSFPGQGPNSPLHF.

This chain joins TRBV18 and TRBJ1-1, with D unclear. The V end was cut by 1 base, the J end by 0 bases, with 6 bases between. The CDR3 totals 14 residues. CDR1 is KGHSH, CDR2 LQKENI, per germline. The CDR3 reads CASSPRALNTEAFF. The CDR3 DNA is TGTGCCAGCTCACCACGGGCGCTGAACACTGAAGCTTTCTTT.

This clone was detected once. The gene calls are TRBV6-2 or TRBV6-3 and TRBJ2-1; 10 nucleotides match TRBD2. CDR1 and CDR2 from the germline V gene are MNHEY and SVGEGT. Trimming removed 5 bases from V and 12 bases from J; junction bases left unmatched: 13. This CDR3 has 15 amino acids. CDR3: CASSQAASGGRGQFF. CDR3 bases: TGTGCCAGCAGTCAGGCGGCTAGCGGGGGCCGGGGGCAGTTCTTC.

J is TRBJ1-1 and V is TRBV7-2; a possible D gene is TRBD1 (6 bases). Germline CDR1 and CDR2: SGHTA and FQGNSA. The CDR3 sequence is 12 residues long. V dropped 11 bases and J dropped 4 bases, with 14 bases sitting between them. The chain's CDR3 is CAAFRGPTEAFF. As DNA, the CDR3 is TGTGCCGCTTTCAGGGGTCCCACTGAAGCTTTCTTT.

This sequence joins TRBV5-6 and TRBJ1-4, with D unresolved. Germline assignment: CDR1 SGHDT and CDR2 YYEEEE. The CDR3 sequence is 16 residues long. Trimming removed 2 bases at V and 4 bases at J, with 15 bases between. The DNA of the CDR3 is TGTGCCAGCAGCTTAAGACCCGCTGCGGGTAATGAAAAACTGTTTTTT. Translated, it gives CASSLRPAAGNEKLFF.

The chain carries TRBV5-1 and TRBJ2-2, with D possibly TRBD1 on 6 matching bases. Per germline, CDR1 SGHRS and CDR2 YFSETQ. This CDR3 contains 17 residues. V was shortened by 0 bases and J by 6 bases, with 18 bases between the two germline ends. CDR3 nucleotide sequence: TGCGCCAGCAGCTTGGGTCTAAGGGACAAAAAGCCCGGGGAGCTGTTTTTT. Its protein product is CASSLGLRDKKPGELFF.